This TCR beta chain was captured by sequencing in a study of PD-1 blockade in mismatch repair-deficient tumors. The overall study: Patients had about a dozen mismatch repair-deficient cancer types, all previously treated and progressing.

The table came from immunoSEQ multiplex PCR; TCRdb's copy has only in-frame clones and leaves some out. The profile covers more than 40,000 clones, with roughly 75% appearing a single time and about 3.1% taken by the ten largest. The CDR3 is 15 residues long. Germline assignment: CDR1 MNHEY and CDR2 SMNVEV (reference sequence). V lost 3 bases, J lost 3 bases, and 13 bases lay in between. This TCR was recovered from an adult with mismatch repair-deficient cancer. The source was peripheral blood, collected 4 weeks after starting pembrolizumab. V and J are TRBV27 and TRBJ2-3; D may be TRBD1 (6 bases). Here the CDR3 reads CASSFEGRGTDTQYF. The CDR3 coding sequence is TGTGCCAGCAGTTTCGAGGGCAGGGGAACAGATACGCAGTATTTT.